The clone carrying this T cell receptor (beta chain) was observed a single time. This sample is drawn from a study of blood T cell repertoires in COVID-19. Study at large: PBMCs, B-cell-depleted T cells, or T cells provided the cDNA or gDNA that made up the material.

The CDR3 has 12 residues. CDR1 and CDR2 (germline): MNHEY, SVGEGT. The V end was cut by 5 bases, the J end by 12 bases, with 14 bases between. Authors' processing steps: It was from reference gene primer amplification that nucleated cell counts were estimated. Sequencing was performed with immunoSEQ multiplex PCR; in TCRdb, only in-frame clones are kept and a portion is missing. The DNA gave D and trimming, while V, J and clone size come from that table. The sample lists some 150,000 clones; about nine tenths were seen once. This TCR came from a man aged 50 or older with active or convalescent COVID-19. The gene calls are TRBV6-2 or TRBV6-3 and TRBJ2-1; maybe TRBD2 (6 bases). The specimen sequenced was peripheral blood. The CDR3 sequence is CASSKRLVRQFF. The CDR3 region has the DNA TGTGCCAGCAGTAAGAGACTAGTACGGCAGTTCTTC.